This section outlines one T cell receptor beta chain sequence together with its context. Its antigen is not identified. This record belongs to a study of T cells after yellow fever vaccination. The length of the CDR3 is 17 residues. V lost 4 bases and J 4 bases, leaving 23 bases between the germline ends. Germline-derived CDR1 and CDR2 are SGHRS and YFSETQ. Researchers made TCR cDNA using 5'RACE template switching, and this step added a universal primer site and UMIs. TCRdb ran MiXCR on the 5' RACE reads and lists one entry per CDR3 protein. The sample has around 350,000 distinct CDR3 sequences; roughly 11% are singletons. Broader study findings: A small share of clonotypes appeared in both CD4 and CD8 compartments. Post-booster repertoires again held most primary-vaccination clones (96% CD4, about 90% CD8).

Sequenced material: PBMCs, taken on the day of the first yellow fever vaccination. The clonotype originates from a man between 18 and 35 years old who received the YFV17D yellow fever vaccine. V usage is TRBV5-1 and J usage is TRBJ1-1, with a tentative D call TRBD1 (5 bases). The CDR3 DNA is TGCGCCAGCAGCGATGACTGGGGTTTATCGGGGGGCACTGAAGCTTTCTTT. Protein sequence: CASSDDWGLSGGTEAFF. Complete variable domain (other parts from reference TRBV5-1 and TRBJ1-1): KAGVTQTPRYLIKTRGQQVTLSCSPISGHRSVSWYQQTPGQGLQFLFEYFSETQRNKGNFPGRFSGRQFSNSRSEMNVSTLELGDSALYLCASSDDWGLSGGTEAFFGQGTRLTVV.